This TCR beta chain is drawn from a study of cytotoxic CD8 clonotypes in ibrutinib-treated CLL. Study background: Partial response occurred in 24 patients and complete response in 2; at median about 70 months, approximately 14 remained remitted and 12 progressed. The study recorded mean values of around 250,000 productive templates and approximately 100,000 productive rearrangements per sample.

Clones were sequenced by immunoSEQ multiplex PCR, and TCRdb holds only the in-frame ones, with some missing. The sample includes 50,000 to 60,000 clones, roughly 83% of them seen just once. The CDR3 contains 16 residues. The V gene's germline CDR1 is SGHNT and CDR2 YENEEA. The V segment lost 5 bases and the J segment 2 bases; nucleotides outside the gene matches: 9. This clone appeared once. The sequences come from PBMCs, collected after 24 months of ibrutinib treatment. This receptor was taken from a human donor with chronic lymphocytic leukemia. The gene calls are TRBV11-3 and TRBJ2-5; 9 nucleotides align to TRBD1. In DNA form, the CDR3 reads TGTGCCAGCAGCCAACGTGCCGACAGGGGGCAAGAGACCCAGTACTTC. Amino acid sequence: CASSQRADRGQETQYF.